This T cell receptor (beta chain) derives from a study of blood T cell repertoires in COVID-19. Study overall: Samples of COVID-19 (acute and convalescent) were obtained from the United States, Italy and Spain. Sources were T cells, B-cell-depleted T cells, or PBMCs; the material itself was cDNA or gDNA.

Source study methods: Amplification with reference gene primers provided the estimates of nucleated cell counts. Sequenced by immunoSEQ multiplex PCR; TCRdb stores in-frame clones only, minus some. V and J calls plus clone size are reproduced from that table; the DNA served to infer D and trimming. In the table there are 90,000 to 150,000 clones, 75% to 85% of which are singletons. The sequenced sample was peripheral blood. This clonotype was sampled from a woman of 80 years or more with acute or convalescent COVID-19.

The CDR3 loop reads CASSSLGGPQPQHF. In DNA form, the CDR3 reads TGTGCCAGCAGTTCCCTGGGAGGGCCCCAGCCCCAGCATTTT. This chain connects TRBV6-6 to TRBJ1-5; D uncertain. Trimming pared 4 bases from V and 7 bases from J, leaving 14 bases between. This CDR3 contains 14 residues. Germline V gene data show CDR1 as MNHNY and CDR2 as SVGAGI (reference sequence).